Following are 14 T cell receptor beta chains from one sample sequenced in a study of blood T cell repertoires in COVID-19. The method was immunoSEQ multiplex PCR; TCRdb's version includes in-frame clones alone and lacks a portion of them. This table holds around 100,000 clones, approximately 85% found once. The sample comprised peripheral blood. All receptors come from a woman aged 60-75 years with COVID-19, enrolled during active disease.

V usage is TRBV19 and J usage is TRBJ1-2; possibly TRBD1 for D (5 bases). The length of the CDR3 is 14 residues. Germline V gene data show CDR1 as LNHDA and CDR2 as SQIVND (reference sequence). Trimming took off 8 bases at V and 4 bases at J, with 17 bases between the two ends. The DNA of the CDR3 is TGTGCCAGTGCGACAGAGCCTCAAATCTATGGCTACACCTTC. It translates to CASATEPQIYGYTF. The full variable domain, rest sourced from reference TRBV19 and TRBJ1-2, is DGGITQSPKYLFRKEGQNVTLSCEQNLNHDAMYWYRQDPGQGLRLIYYSQIVNDFQKGDIAEGYSVSREKKESFPLTVTSAQKNPTAFYLCASATEPQIYGYTFGSGTRLTVV.

The V call is TRBV24-1, the J call TRBJ2-1, with D maybe TRBD2 (7 bases). Between the trimmed V and J ends, which lost 8 bases and 4 bases, there was a span of 17 bases. From germline, CDR1 is KGHDR and CDR2 SFDVKD. This CDR3 has 15 residues. The CDR3 region has the DNA TGTGCCACCATGGGAGGGGGGGCCGGTTACAATGAGCAGTTCTTC. This encodes CATMGGGAGYNEQFF.

The chain carries TRBV6-4 and TRBJ2-3; 7 nucleotides line up with TRBD1. Germline loops: CDR1 MRHNA, CDR2 SNTAGT. Trimming cost V 2 bases and J 2 bases; bases outside gene matches: 1. The CDR3 is 14 amino acids. For the CDR3, the DNA is TGTGCCAGCAGTGACGGGACAGACACAGATACGCAGTATTTT. It specifies CASSDGTDTDTQYF.

This rearrangement joins TRBV5-1 to TRBJ1-1; 8 nucleotides agree with TRBD1. Germline CDR1 reads SGHRS; CDR2 reads YFSETQ. This CDR3 region has 17 residues. After removal of 3 bases from V and 1 base from J, the junction contained 11 bases not matched to a gene. CDR3 in amino acids: CASSSHPGGAGNTEAFF. CDR3 DNA: TGCGCCAGCAGCTCACACCCAGGGGGCGCCGGGAACACTGAAGCTTTCTTT.

The chain has TRBV5-5 and TRBJ1-1, with no clear D. Deletions cut 4 bases from V and 0 bases from J, with 13 bases between. The germline V gene has CDR1 SGHKS and CDR2 YYEKEE (reference sequence). The CDR3 runs 15 residues. The CDR3 loop is CASSPFGGLNTEAFF. The CDR3 bases are TGTGCCAGCAGCCCCTTTGGAGGGTTGAACACTGAAGCTTTCTTT.

The J gene is TRBJ2-7, the V gene TRBV6-1, with 7 positions matching TRBD2. Germline V CDR1 and CDR2: MNHNS, SASEGT. The CDR3 totals 15 residues. Trimming took 3 bases from V and 0 from J; bases not matched to a gene: 5. CDR3 DNA: TGTGCCAGCAGTGAGCCCGGGGGGAGCTCCTACGAGCAGTACTTC. This encodes CASSEPGGSSYEQYF.

The J gene is TRBJ2-7, the V gene TRBV7-2, with D unresolved. Trimming left V 5 bases short and J 3 bases short, with 17 bases between. The CDR3 runs 15 residues. From germline, CDR1 is SGHTA and CDR2 FQGNSA. The CDR3, as DNA: TGTGCCAGCAGCCAAAATCACGGGTTGAACTACGAGCAGTACTTC. It yields the protein CASSQNHGLNYEQYF.

The chain couples TRBV6-2 or TRBV6-3 to TRBJ2-7; TRBD2 agrees at 15 bases. Germline CDR1 reads MNHEY; CDR2 reads SVGEGT. The CDR3 is 15 amino acids. J lost 6 bases, V lost 6 bases, and 6 bases had no gene match. CDR3 protein: CASSRTSGGAAEQYF. The CDR3 DNA reads as TGTGCCAGCAGCCGGACTAGCGGGGGGGCCGCCGAGCAGTACTTC.

The V and J genes are TRBV12-3 or TRBV12-4 and TRBJ2-7; D is ambiguous. The CDR3 spans 13 residues. Between the trimmed V and J ends, which lost 2 bases and 1 base, there was a span of 6 bases. CDR3 sequence: CASSLHQSYEQYF. DNA of the CDR3: TGTGCCAGCAGTTTACACCAGTCCTACGAGCAGTACTTC.

The chain joins TRBV5-5 to TRBJ1-2, with D unresolved. Germline CDR1 is SGHKS and CDR2 is YYEKEE (reference sequence). V was shortened by 4 bases and J by 4 bases, with 17 bases between the two germline ends. CDR3 length: 15 amino acids. This CDR3 reads CASSEGLAESYGYTF. The DNA for the CDR3 is TGTGCCAGCAGCGAGGGCCTGGCAGAAAGCTATGGCTACACCTTC.

V and J are TRBV7-8 and TRBJ1-6; TRBD1 is a possible D gene (5 bases). The germline V gene has CDR1 SGHVS and CDR2 FQNEAQ. Trimming left V 4 bases short and J 10 bases short, with 20 bases between. The CDR3 consists of 16 residues. As DNA, the CDR3 is TGTGCCAGCAGCTCACGTCAGTGGGGGGTTGAATCACCCCTCCACTTT. Its protein product is CASSSRQWGVESPLHF.

V is TRBV4-2 and J is TRBJ1-1, with D unclear. The CDR3 is 14 residues long. Between the trimmed V and J ends, which lost 4 bases and 0 bases, there was a span of 9 bases. Looked up from germline, CDR1 is LGHNA and CDR2 is YNFKEQ. The CDR3 spells CASSPRGLNTEAFF. The CDR3 DNA follows: TGTGCCAGCAGCCCCCGAGGGCTGAACACTGAAGCTTTCTTT.

This sequence joins TRBV6-1 and TRBJ1-4, with a weak D call TRBD1 (6 bases). V gave up 2 bases and J gave up 5 bases, with 12 bases separating them. The germline V gene encodes CDR1 MNHNS and CDR2 SASEGT. The CDR3 is 15 residues long. CDR3: CASSEMGTRNEKLFF. CDR3 DNA sequence: TGTGCCAGCAGTGAAATGGGGACAAGGAATGAAAAACTGTTTTTT.

The chain carries TRBV3-1 (or the pseudogene TRBV3-2) and TRBJ1-1; D is unclear. The CDR3 extends over 12 amino acids. Germline values: CDR1 LGHDT, CDR2 YNNKEL (reference sequence). Deletions cut 8 bases from V and 4 bases from J, with 11 bases between. The CDR3 bases are TGTGCCAGCGGGAGGTTGGGCACTGAAGCTTTCTTT. Its translation is CASGRLGTEAFF.